This passage covers 28 T cell receptor beta chains from one sample sequenced in a study of technical replicates of blood from several donors. This table comes from immunoSEQ multiplex PCR, and its TCRdb copy is limited to in-frame clones, with some not included. The table includes tens of thousands of clones, about nine tenths detected once. Sequenced sample: T cells isolated from PBMCs. The source is a human donor in good health.

V and J are TRBV7-2 and TRBJ2-7; 10 bases line up with TRBD2. This CDR3 spans 15 amino acids. The junction had 1 base not matched to a gene; V was cut back by 1 base and J by 1 base. CDR1 and CDR2 (germline): SGHTA, FQGNSA. The CDR3 protein is CASSLVAGGSYEQYF. DNA of the CDR3: TGTGCCAGCAGCTTAGTAGCGGGGGGATCCTACGAGCAGTACTTC.

This chain uses TRBV7-3 with TRBJ2-5; possible D gene TRBD2, 6 bases. The CDR3 runs to 15 residues. V shed 5 bases and J shed 5 bases, with 18 bases lying between them. CDR1 is SGHTA and CDR2 is FQGTGA in the germline V gene. The DNA of the CDR3 is TGTGCCAGCAGCGGAACGGGACTCCGAGAGGAGACCCAGTACTTC. This translates into CASSGTGLREETQYF.

The J gene is TRBJ2-2, the V gene TRBV5-1; D is perhaps TRBD2 (5 bases). This CDR3 spans 14 amino acids. The germline V gene has CDR1 SGHRS and CDR2 YFSETQ. V gave up 4 bases and J gave up 0 bases, with 7 bases separating them. As DNA, the CDR3 is TGCGCCAGCAGCCCACTAGCGAACACCGGGGAGCTGTTTTTT. This gives the protein CASSPLANTGELFF.

The genes are TRBV4-2 and TRBJ2-5, with 7 bases lining up with TRBD2. Unmatched junction bases numbered 6, after V lost 0 bases and J lost 2 bases. Looked up from germline, CDR1 is LGHNA and CDR2 is YNFKEQ. The CDR3 sequence is 16 residues long. In DNA, the CDR3 is TGTGCCAGCAGCCAAGAAAAGGCTAGCGGACAAGAGACCCAGTACTTC. Translating gives CASSQEKASGQETQYF.

The chain recombines TRBV29-1 with TRBJ2-1, with 10 bases lining up with TRBD1. CDR1 and CDR2 from the germline V gene are SQVTM and ANQGSEA. Unmatched junction bases numbered 7, after V lost 2 bases and J lost 6 bases. CDR3 size: 15 residues. In DNA, the CDR3 is TGCAGCGTTGAACCGGGACAGGGGTCTATCAATGAGCAGTTCTTC. This translates into CSVEPGQGSINEQFF.

The rearrangement joins TRBV19 to TRBJ1-2; possibly TRBD1 for D (5 bases). Germline V CDR1 and CDR2: LNHDA, SQIVND (reference sequence). This CDR3 region has 15 residues. Trimming removed 1 base from V and 4 bases from J, with 13 bases in between. CDR3 sequence (DNA): TGTGCCAGTAGTATAGGGGGGGATCCCCTCTATGGCTACACCTTC. Its translation: CASSIGGDPLYGYTF. Full variable domain (rest looked up from reference TRBV19 and TRBJ1-2): DGGITQSPKYLFRKEGQNVTLSCEQNLNHDAMYWYRQDPGQGLRLIYYSQIVNDFQKGDIAEGYSVSREKKESFPLTVTSAQKNPTAFYLCASSIGGDPLYGYTFGSGTRLTVV.

This rearrangement joins TRBV23-1 to TRBJ2-1; 7 bases map to TRBD2. TRBV23-1 is noted as an ORF with a role that remains uncertain. This CDR3 comprises 14 residues. Trimming removed 8 bases from V and 8 bases from J; junction bases left unmatched: 12. The CDR3 DNA follows: TGCGCCAGCCCGGAACTAGCGATTTTCGATGAGCAGTTCTTC. Translation: CASPELAIFDEQFF.

The chain uses TRBV19 and TRBJ1-2, with TRBD1 matching 7 bases. V trimming: 6 bases; J trimming: 7 bases; junction bases outside the gene matches: 8. Germline CDR1 LNHDA, CDR2 SQIVND (reference sequence). The CDR3 covers 13 residues. In nucleotides, the CDR3 is TGTGCCAGTAGCAGACAGGGTGAAAGTGGCTACACCTTC. Encoded protein: CASSRQGESGYTF.

The chain employs TRBV13 and TRBJ2-1, with 11 bases that match TRBD2. The V gene's germline CDR1 is PRHDT and CDR2 FYEKMQ (reference sequence). J gave up 1 base and V 4 bases, and 24 bases lay outside the gene matches. The CDR3 sequence is 23 residues long. CDR3 in amino acids: CASSSLTAERQGPSGRSYNEQFF. CDR3 coding DNA: TGTGCCAGCAGCTCCCTTACCGCGGAAAGACAGGGACCTAGCGGGAGGTCCTACAATGAGCAGTTCTTC.

The rearrangement joins TRBV28 to TRBJ1-1; D ambiguous. Germline V lookup: CDR1 MDHEN, CDR2 SYDVKM. This CDR3 region has 13 residues. Trimming pared 6 bases from V and 11 bases from J, leaving 19 bases between. CDR3 in amino acids: CASSIPSYGGAFF. The CDR3 DNA sequence: TGTGCCAGCAGCATTCCGAGCTACGGCGGTGCTTTCTTT.

CDR3 DNA sequence: TGCACCAGCAGACTAGCGGGAGAGACCCAGTACTTC. Protein: CTSRLAGETQYF. The rearrangement joins TRBV1 to TRBJ2-5; the table's D call of TRBD2 was not tested on the DNA. TRBV1 is a listed pseudogene. The CDR3 is made up of 12 amino acids.

The chain couples TRBV25-1 to TRBJ2-7; unclear D gene. Per germline, CDR1 MGHDK and CDR2 SYGVNS. V lost 8 bases and J lost 4, with 6 bases in between. The CDR3 consists of 10 residues. The CDR3 spells CASRLYEQYF. The CDR3 region has the DNA TGTGCCAGCCGGTTATACGAGCAGTACTTC.

The chain couples TRBV19 to TRBJ2-1; 8 nucleotides match TRBD2. Trimming took 7 bases from V and 2 from J; bases not matched to a gene: 4. The length of the CDR3 is 14 residues. Germline values: CDR1 LNHDA, CDR2 SQIVND (reference sequence). CDR3 amino acids: CASNERGTYNEQFF. CDR3 DNA: TGTGCCAGTAATGAGCGGGGGACCTACAATGAGCAGTTCTTC.

The V and J genes are TRBV19 and TRBJ1-4; 7 bases are a match to TRBD1. Germline V gene lookup returns CDR1 LNHDA and CDR2 SQIVND (reference sequence). Trimming took 5 bases from V and 2 from J; bases not matched to a gene: 2. The CDR3 extends over 14 amino acids. CDR3 amino acids: CASSPTGTNEKLFF. CDR3 coding DNA: TGTGCCAGTAGTCCGACAGGGACTAATGAAAAACTGTTTTTT.

The chain uses TRBV2 and TRBJ1-2, with TRBD1 matching over 7 bases. The germline V gene has CDR1 SNHLY and CDR2 FYNNEI. The CDR3 loop spans 16 amino acids. V shed 6 bases, J shed 4 bases, and the junction held 14 bases outside the gene matches. The CDR3 nucleotides are TGTGCCAGCAGCTCCGGGACAGCAAAGTGGGGCTATGGCTACACCTTC. Protein sequence: CASSSGTAKWGYGYTF.

This clone showed up just once. The rearrangement uses TRBV7-8 and TRBJ2-1; D perhaps matches TRBD2 (5 bases). The germline gives CDR1 SGHVS, CDR2 FQNEAQ. The V gene lost 2 bases and the J gene lost 0 bases, with 11 bases spanning the gap. There are 16 residues in the CDR3. The CDR3 region is CASSLLSGSSYNEQFF. The CDR3 DNA is TGTGCCAGCAGCTTATTGAGTGGGAGCTCCTACAATGAGCAGTTCTTC.

The chain is built from TRBV10-3 and TRBJ2-7; TRBD1 is a possible D gene (5 bases). Trimming removed 6 bases at V and 2 bases at J, with 5 bases between. The CDR3 runs 11 residues. Per the germline V gene, CDR1 is ENHRY and CDR2 is SYGVKD. CDR3 amino acids: CAIRDTYEQYF. The CDR3 DNA sequence: TGTGCCATCAGGGACACCTACGAGCAGTACTTC.

The chain links TRBV28 to TRBJ2-7; a possible D gene is TRBD1 (5 bases). The germline V gene has CDR1 MDHEN and CDR2 SYDVKM. The CDR3 contains 15 residues. The germline V and J ends were trimmed by 7 bases and 6 bases, with 22 bases remaining between them. DNA for the CDR3: TGTGCCAGCACCCCCTTTTTTAGGGGCCAAGGCGAGCAGTACTTC. Residues: CASTPFFRGQGEQYF.

This clone was seen more than once but under ten times. This rearrangement joins TRBV20-1 to TRBJ1-1; D not certain. CDR1 and CDR2 from the germline V gene are DFQATT and SNEGSKA (reference sequence). V was cut by 6 bases and J by 3 bases, with 8 bases left in between. This CDR3 comprises 11 residues. The CDR3 DNA follows: TGCAGTGCCTCAACTTACACTGAAGCTTTCTTT. Protein: CSASTYTEAFF.

This clone was observed once. The V call is TRBV19, the J call TRBJ2-1, with a possible D match to TRBD1 (6 bases). V lost 2 bases and J 0 bases, leaving 11 bases between the germline ends. The CDR3 runs to 16 residues. Germline CDR1 LNHDA, CDR2 SQIVND (reference sequence). As DNA, the CDR3 is TGTGCCAGTAGTATACGCCGGGACAACTCCTACAATGAGCAGTTCTTC. This encodes CASSIRRDNSYNEQFF. Drawing the rest from reference TRBV19 and TRBJ2-1, the complete variable domain is DGGITQSPKYLFRKEGQNVTLSCEQNLNHDAMYWYRQDPGQGLRLIYYSQIVNDFQKGDIAEGYSVSREKKESFPLTVTSAQKNPTAFYLCASSIRRDNSYNEQFFGPGTRLTVL.

The gene calls are TRBV5-6 and TRBJ2-1; D remains unclear. The germline V gene has CDR1 SGHDT and CDR2 YYEEEE. The CDR3 contains 13 residues. V lost 0 bases, J lost 4 bases, and 5 bases lay in between. The CDR3 protein is CASSLVGYNEQFF. CDR3 bases: TGTGCCAGCAGCTTGGTCGGGTACAATGAGCAGTTCTTC. Full variable domain (rest looked up from reference TRBV5-6 and TRBJ2-1): DAGVTQSPTHLIKTRGQQVTLRCSPKSGHDTVSWYQQALGQGPQFIFQYYEEEERQRGNFPDRFSGHQFPNYSSELNVNALLLGDSALYLCASSLVGYNEQFFGPGTRLTVL.

J is TRBJ1-5 and V is TRBV19; maybe TRBD1 (6 bases). Between the trimmed V and J ends, which lost 6 bases and 7 bases, there was a span of 16 bases. Germline V gives CDR1 LNHDA, CDR2 SQIVND (reference sequence). The CDR3 length is 14 residues. The CDR3: CASSPFRGAQPQHF. The CDR3 bases are TGTGCCAGTAGCCCATTTCGGGGGGCCCAGCCCCAGCATTTT.

The chain carries TRBV11-3 and TRBJ1-1; no reliable D call. The germline V gene has CDR1 SGHNT and CDR2 YENEEA. The CDR3 is 11 residues long. Trimming left V 5 bases short and J 7 bases short, with 8 bases between. The CDR3 reads CASSTRGEAFF. CDR3 sequence (DNA): TGTGCCAGCAGCACCCGAGGTGAAGCTTTCTTT.

This rearrangement joins TRBV7-8 to TRBJ1-2, with D unclear. V shed 2 bases and J shed 4 bases, with 8 bases lying between them. The CDR3 loop spans 13 amino acids. The germline CDR1 and CDR2 sequences are SGHVS and FQNEAQ. CDR3: CASSLTTTYGYTF. CDR3 in DNA: TGTGCCAGCAGCTTAACTACGACCTATGGCTACACCTTC.

J is TRBJ2-6 and V is TRBV4-1; possibly TRBD1 for D (5 bases). This CDR3 spans 20 amino acids. Germline CDR1 is MGHRA and CDR2 is YSYEKL. Trimming took 4 bases from V and 0 from J, leaving 22 bases between them. The CDR3 spells CASSPFPRDSHISGANVLTF. DNA of the CDR3: TGCGCCAGCAGCCCCTTTCCCAGAGACAGTCACATCTCTGGGGCCAACGTCCTGACTTTC.

This clone has only one observation. The chain uses TRBV5-1 and TRBJ1-2, with D possibly being TRBD1 (5 bases). Germline V gene data show CDR1 as SGHRS and CDR2 as YFSETQ. This CDR3 spans 15 amino acids. V was trimmed by 2 bases and J by 5 bases, leaving 16 bases between them. CDR3 residues: CASSLTQSKGYGYTF. CDR3 in DNA: TGCGCCAGCAGCTTAACACAGAGTAAGGGGTATGGCTACACCTTC. Filled out from reference TRBV5-1 and TRBJ1-2, the complete variable domain reads KAGVTQTPRYLIKTRGQQVTLSCSPISGHRSVSWYQQTPGQGLQFLFEYFSETQRNKGNFPGRFSGRQFSNSRSEMNVSTLELGDSALYLCASSLTQSKGYGYTFGSGTRLTVV.

J is TRBJ2-7 and V is TRBV5-5, with TRBD2 identical over 7 bases. Germline V gene data show CDR1 as SGHKS and CDR2 as YYEKEE (reference sequence). V lost 0 bases and J lost 0; bases outside the gene matches: 0. The CDR3 runs to 14 residues. The CDR3 spells CASSLGGGSYEQYF. As DNA, the CDR3 is TGTGCCAGCAGCTTGGGCGGGGGCTCCTACGAGCAGTACTTC.

The J gene is TRBJ1-1, the V gene TRBV28, with 9 nucleotides matching TRBD1. There are 12 residues in the CDR3. After removal of 8 bases from V and 11 bases from J, the junction contained 9 bases not matched to a gene. CDR1 is MDHEN and CDR2 is SYDVKM in the germline V gene. CDR3 bases: TGTGCCAGCCAACAGGGGGCAAGGATGGCTTTCTTT. It yields the protein CASQQGARMAFF.